The 20 T cell receptor beta chains presented below share a single source sample, sequenced in a study of graft-versus-host responses after intestinal transplantation. These receptors have no identified antigens. The protocol was immunoSEQ multiplex PCR, while the TCRdb copy is restricted to in-frame clones and leaves out a portion. This sample has about 86,000 clones; approximately 90% occur once, and the top ten carry approximately 0.3%. The input for sequencing was unstimulated CD4+ T cells sorted from spleen or lymph node cells, taken before transplant. The receptor set was obtained from a human donor who was the organ donor for an intestinal transplant.

The chain has TRBV6-4 and TRBJ2-3; 8 bases match TRBD1. V dropped 4 bases and J dropped 4; count of bases not matched to a gene: 7. Germline V gene sequence: CDR1 MRHNA, CDR2 SNTAGT. The CDR3 consists of 15 residues. In nucleotides, the CDR3 is TGTGCCAGCAGTGTCGAGGCAGGGGGCGCAGATACGCAGTATTTT. The encoded protein is CASSVEAGGADTQYF.

The chain has TRBV5-1 and TRBJ2-3; a possible D gene is TRBD1 (5 bases). Germline V gene lookup returns CDR1 SGHRS and CDR2 YFSETQ. The CDR3 covers 15 residues. V lost 4 bases to trimming and J lost 0 bases, with 12 bases between them. CDR3 sequence: CASSLDSTSTDTQYF. In DNA, the CDR3 is TGCGCCAGCAGCCTCGACAGCACTAGCACAGATACGCAGTATTTT.

This chain connects TRBV5-1 to TRBJ2-3; D is ambiguous. The germline gives CDR1 SGHRS, CDR2 YFSETQ. Trimming shortened V by 1 base and J by 0 bases, and 6 bases separated the two germline ends. The CDR3 is made up of 14 amino acids. In nucleotides, the CDR3 is TGCGCCAGCAGCTTGTTGACTAGCACAGATACGCAGTATTTT. Translation gives CASSLLTSTDTQYF.

This clone was detected a few times. Other DNA sequences within the sample encode an identical CDR3. This chain joins TRBV6-5 and TRBJ2-2; no clear D gene. Trimming cost V 4 bases and J 0 bases, with 6 bases left between them. Germline CDR1 reads MNHEY; CDR2 reads SVGAGI. The CDR3 covers 14 residues. CDR3 nucleotides: TGTGCCAGCAGTTCCACACCGAACACCGGGGAGCTGTTTTTT. As protein: CASSSTPNTGELFF.

The gene calls are TRBV21-1 and TRBJ2-1; the table's D call of TRBD1 was not tested on the DNA. TRBV21-1 is classified as a pseudogene. The CDR3 loop spans 17 amino acids. The CDR3 is CASSKVRRQGGHNEQFF. The DNA of the CDR3 is TGTGCCAGCAGCAAAGTTCGCCGACAGGGAGGCCACAATGAGCAGTTCTTC.

The chain carries TRBV18 and TRBJ1-1; no firm D call. The V gene's germline CDR1 is KGHSH and CDR2 LQKENI. The CDR3 has 14 residues. V lost 6 bases, J lost 2 bases, and 13 bases lay in between. The CDR3 DNA is TGTGCCAGCTCCCCTCAGCGGGGTAACACTGAAGCTTTCTTT. Its protein is CASSPQRGNTEAFF.

The chain combines TRBV7-3 with TRBJ2-3; 8 nucleotides match TRBD2. This CDR3 contains 18 residues. V trimming: 5 bases; J trimming: 2 bases; junction bases outside the gene matches: 15. The germline V gene has CDR1 SGHTA and CDR2 FQGTGA. CDR3 sequence (DNA): TGTGCCAGCAGCCCCGGGGGGGGGACTAGTCGGTTCACAGATACGCAGTATTTT. As protein: CASSPGGGTSRFTDTQYF.

V gene TRBV7-2 combines with J gene TRBJ2-3; TRBD2 might be the D (6 bases). This CDR3 spans 12 amino acids. Trimming cost V 1 base and J 8 bases, with 7 bases left between them. Germline V CDR1 and CDR2: SGHTA, FQGNSA. The CDR3 nucleotides read TGTGCCAGCAGCTTAGGAGCGGGTACGCAGTATTTT. Protein sequence: CASSLGAGTQYF.

The rearrangement links TRBV2 to TRBJ2-5, with 9 bases matching TRBD2. V shed 9 bases, J shed 4 bases, and the junction held 6 bases outside the gene matches. Germline-derived CDR1 and CDR2 are SNHLY and FYNNEI. The CDR3 is made up of 13 amino acids. CDR3 nucleotides: TGTGCCAGTAGGGGACTAGCAGGAGAGACCCAGTACTTC. It specifies CASRGLAGETQYF.

The chain links TRBV5-6 to TRBJ2-1; D is unresolved. The CDR3 length is 13 residues. V shed 2 bases and J shed 6 bases, with 9 bases lying between them. The germline V gene has CDR1 SGHDT and CDR2 YYEEEE. The CDR3 DNA is TGTGCCAGCAGCTTCGCGTCGGGCAATGAGCAGTTCTTC. Translation gives CASSFASGNEQFF.

The rearrangement joins TRBV5-5 to TRBJ1-5; no definite D call. Trimming took 3 bases from V and 5 from J, leaving 6 bases between them. CDR1 is SGHKS and CDR2 is YYEKEE in the germline V gene (reference sequence). The CDR3 contains 12 residues. Written as DNA, the CDR3 is TGTGCCAGCAGCTCCTATGATCAGCCCCAGCATTTT. The encoded protein is CASSSYDQPQHF.

A word on this clone: The same CDR3 can be traced to other DNA sequences in this sample. The J gene is TRBJ2-7, the V gene TRBV5-1; D unclear. With 0 bases removed from V and 1 base from J, the gap between germline ends came to 5 bases. CDR1 SGHRS and CDR2 YFSETQ come from the germline V gene. CDR3 size: 13 residues. Written as DNA, the CDR3 is TGCGCCAGCAGCTTGGCCGGTTCCTACGAGCAGTACTTC. Its translation: CASSLAGSYEQYF.

As regards this clone: Compared with germline, one end of the junction differs, possibly owing to a read error. The J gene is TRBJ2-1, the V gene TRBV9; 12 bases agree with TRBD2. The CDR3 has 15 residues. Looked up from germline, CDR1 is SGDLS and CDR2 is YYNGEE. The CDR3 DNA follows: TGTGCCAGCAGCGTTCTAGCGGGGGGGTACAATGAGCAGCTCTTC. It is translated as CASSVLAGGYNEQLF.

This clone was seen once. The chain couples TRBV9 to TRBJ1-2, with D possibly being TRBD1 (6 bases). Germline V gene sequence: CDR1 SGDLS, CDR2 YYNGEE. The CDR3 consists of 15 residues. V dropped 1 base and J dropped 5 bases, with 15 bases sitting between them. CDR3 in amino acids: CASSVSLYRAYGYTF. CDR3 coding DNA: TGTGCCAGCAGCGTAAGCCTCTACAGGGCTTATGGCTACACCTTC.

CDR3: CASRGGLAGTGELFF. The CDR3 DNA sequence: TGTGCCAGCAGAGGTGGGCTAGCGGGGACCGGGGAGCTGTTTTTT. This chain joins TRBV2 and TRBJ2-2; 9 positions agree with TRBD2. CDR1 and CDR2 from the germline V gene are SNHLY and FYNNEI. This CDR3 has 15 residues. V was pared by 6 bases and J by 5 bases, with 7 bases of the junction left unmatched.

This clone has only one observation. The chain uses TRBV5-1 and TRBJ1-2; 7 nucleotides agree with TRBD1. Germline lookup yields CDR1 SGHRS and CDR2 YFSETQ. The J segment lost 8 bases and the V segment lost 5 bases, leaving 9 bases of the junction unmatched. This CDR3 region has 13 residues. In nucleotides, the CDR3 is TGCGCCAGCAGGGATGACAGGGCGGGCGGCTACACCTTC. It is translated as CASRDDRAGGYTF.

This sequence joins TRBV7-2 and TRBJ1-5, with 9 bases matching TRBD1. This CDR3 has 14 residues. V lost 8 bases, J lost 7 bases, and 9 bases stayed unmatched. In germline, CDR1 is SGHTA, CDR2 FQGNSA. The CDR3, as DNA: TGTGCCAGCGGTCGACAGGGGGGCGGGCAGCCCCAGCATTTT. As protein: CASGRQGGGQPQHF.

This sequence joins TRBV5-8 and TRBJ2-3; 8 bases are a match to TRBD2. CDR1 is SGHTS and CDR2 is YDEGEE in the germline V gene. The V segment lost 1 base and the J segment 4 bases; nucleotides outside the gene matches: 5. The CDR3 length is 15 residues. The CDR3 reads CASSLPGGPSDTQYF. The CDR3 coding sequence is TGTGCCAGCAGCTTGCCGGGAGGGCCCTCAGATACGCAGTATTTT.

The chain couples TRBV28 to TRBJ1-3; D is undetermined. Trimming removed 5 bases from V and 1 base from J, with 12 bases in between. The CDR3 is made up of 15 amino acids. From germline, CDR1 is MDHEN and CDR2 SYDVKM. The DNA for the CDR3 is TGTGCCAGCAGTCCCCGACTGTTATCTGGAAACACCATATATTTT. Translated, it gives CASSPRLLSGNTIYF.

The chain recombines TRBV9 with TRBJ2-3; 8 positions match TRBD2. The CDR3 contains 18 residues. V trimming: 4 bases; J trimming: 6 bases; junction bases outside the gene matches: 19. The germline CDR1 and CDR2 sequences are SGDLS and YYNGEE. The CDR3: CASSPRGTTSVTGDTQYF. CDR3 nucleotide sequence: TGTGCCAGCAGCCCTCGCGGGACGACTAGCGTCACAGGGGATACGCAGTATTTT.